This T cell receptor (beta chain) is drawn from a study of post-analysis software for immune sequencing data. Study in general: Patients had relapsing-remitting, secondary progressive or progressive-relapsing multiple sclerosis; some lacked subtype. Findings and caveats of the study: Patients had higher frequencies than controls of five or six TRBV segments, including TRBV5-6, TRBV5-1 and TRBV20-1. People with multiple sclerosis had a significantly lower normalized Chao1 diversity than controls did. Batch-mates among the samples co-clustered strongly by F measure.

Germline V gene sequence: CDR1 SQVTM, CDR2 ANQGSEA. The CDR3 totals 13 residues. Trimming removed 1 base from V and 4 bases from J, with 11 bases in between. About this clonotype itself: Its antigen is undetermined.

TCR beta libraries were prepared from cDNA with unique molecular identifiers. One entry per CDR3 protein results from TCRdb running MiXCR on the PCR reads. Of about 770,000 distinct CDR3 sequences listed, around 46% are singletons. The sequence came from a girl aged 10 to 17 with multiple sclerosis. The sample was blood. The chain couples TRBV29-1 to TRBJ2-7; D is perhaps TRBD1 (6 bases). The CDR3 DNA is TGCAGCGTTGAAGTGGCCAGGGGTTACGAGCAGTACTTC. Its protein product is CSVEVARGYEQYF.